This T cell receptor (beta chain) was identified during a study of shared clonotypes between healthy human individuals. In germline, CDR1 is SNHLY, CDR2 FYNNEI. V was clipped by 6 bases and J by 7 bases; unmatched bases: 7. The CDR3 spans 14 residues. Repertoires were generated with immunoSEQ multiplex PCR, while TCRdb's copy carries only in-frame clones and drops some. The top ten clones hold 10% to 15% of a sample with approximately 500,000 clones, about four fifths of them seen once. The sample comprised PBMCs. The V call is TRBV2, the J call TRBJ1-4; 8 bases agree with TRBD1. The sequence derives from a woman in her forties in good health. Some clones in this sample may be carry-over from other donors' samples. The CDR3 sequence: CASSYDRGGEKLFF. As DNA, the CDR3 is TGTGCCAGCAGCTACGACAGGGGAGGTGAAAAACTGTTTTTT.